This TCR beta chain was retrieved from a study of OX40 agonist ivuxolimab in advanced cancers. General study points: At doses 0.1 to 3.0 mg/kg, CD4+ and CD8+ clones expanded.

V lost 2 bases, J lost 0 bases, and 3 bases stayed unmatched. The CDR3 spans 15 residues. CDR1 is GTSNPN and CDR2 is SVGIG in the germline V gene (reference sequence). Comment on this clone: Its antigen is unknown.

Repertoires were generated with immunoSEQ multiplex PCR, while TCRdb's copy carries only in-frame clones and drops some. The sample holds several thousand clones, around two thirds seen once. Sequenced material: CD4+ or CD8+ T cells sorted from blood, taken in a trial of the OX40 agonist ivuxolimab. This TCR derives from an adult with an advanced solid tumor such as melanoma, head and neck, liver or kidney cancer. The rearrangement uses TRBV30 and TRBJ2-2; 7 bases are shared with TRBD1. The CDR3 bases are TGTGCCTGGAGTTTGGACAGGTCGAACACCGGGGAGCTGTTTTTT. This translates into CAWSLDRSNTGELFF.